A single T cell receptor beta chain is shown here with its context. V was shortened by 3 bases and J by 0 bases, with 12 bases between the two germline ends. Germline V gene data show CDR1 as KGHSH and CDR2 as LQKENI. The CDR3 extends over 16 amino acids. The data derive from a study of PD-1 blockade in mismatch repair-deficient tumors. A few pembrolizumab responders had their TCRs sequenced. Here immunoSEQ multiplex PCR was the method, and the copy in TCRdb shows in-frame clones only, minus some. The data hold some 27,000 clones, with around 85% observed a single time. The TCR comes from an adult with mismatch repair-deficient cancer. Source: PBMCs, taken before pembrolizumab treatment. The chain couples TRBV18 to TRBJ1-3; no firm D call. This chain's CDR3 is CASSPSAGSSGNTIYF. CDR3 bases: TGTGCCAGCTCACCGTCGGCCGGGAGCTCTGGAAACACCATATATTTT. The whole variable domain, filled in from reference TRBV18 and TRBJ1-3, reads NAGVMQNPRHLVRRRGQEARLRCSPMKGHSHVYWYRQLPEEGLKFMVYLQKENIIDESGMPKERFSAEFPKEGPSILRIQQVVRGDSAAYFCASSPSAGSSGNTIYFGEGSWLTVV.